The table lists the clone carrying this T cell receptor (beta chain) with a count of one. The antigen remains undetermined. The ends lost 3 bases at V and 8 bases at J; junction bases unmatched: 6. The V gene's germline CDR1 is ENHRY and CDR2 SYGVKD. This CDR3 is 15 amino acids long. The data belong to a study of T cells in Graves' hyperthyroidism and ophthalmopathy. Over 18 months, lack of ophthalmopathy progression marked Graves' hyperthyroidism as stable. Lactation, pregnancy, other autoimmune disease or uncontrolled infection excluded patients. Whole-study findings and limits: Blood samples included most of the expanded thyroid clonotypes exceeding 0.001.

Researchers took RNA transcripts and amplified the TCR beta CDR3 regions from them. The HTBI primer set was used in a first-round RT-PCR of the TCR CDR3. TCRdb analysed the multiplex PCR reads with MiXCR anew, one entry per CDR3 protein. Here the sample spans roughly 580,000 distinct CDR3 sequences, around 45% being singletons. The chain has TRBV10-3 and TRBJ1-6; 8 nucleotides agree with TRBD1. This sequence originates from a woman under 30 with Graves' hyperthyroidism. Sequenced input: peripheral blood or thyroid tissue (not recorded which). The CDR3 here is CAISEAEDRDSPLHF. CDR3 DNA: TGTGCCATCAGTGAAGCTGAGGACAGGGATTCACCCCTCCACTTT.